The 17 T cell receptor beta chains below were found in one sample sequenced in a study of T cells in Graves' hyperthyroidism and ophthalmopathy. Amplified TCR beta CDR3 regions came from RNA transcripts. The study used the HTBI primer set for a first-round RT-PCR of the TCR CDR3. TCRdb used MiXCR to reprocess the multiplex PCR reads, holding one entry per CDR3 protein. Among over 250,000 distinct CDR3 sequences, 25% to 30% were seen once, and the ten largest hold approximately 30%. The sample consisted of blood. The receptors here all came from a man between 40 and 49 years old with Graves' hyperthyroidism that later progressed to Graves' ophthalmopathy.

This clonotype has at least ten counts. The rearrangement uses TRBV3-1 and TRBJ1-2; D not certain. The germline V and J ends were trimmed by 0 bases and 12 bases, with 23 bases remaining between them. Germline V gives CDR1 LGHDT, CDR2 YNNKEL (reference sequence). This CDR3 has 16 amino acids. The DNA of the CDR3 is TGTGCCAGCAGCCAAGATCTTGGTAGAGTTCCCAACGGCCACACCTTC. It yields the protein CASSQDLGRVPNGHTF.

This clonotype showed up just a few times. This chain uses TRBV11-3 with TRBJ1-1; D is undetermined. Per the germline V gene, CDR1 is SGHNT and CDR2 is YENEEA. CDR3 length equals 11 residues. Trimming shortened V by 7 bases and J by 11 bases, and 14 bases separated the two germline ends. CDR3 sequence reads: CASTALGRAFF. DNA for the CDR3: TGTGCCAGCACCGCGCTTGGCCGCGCTTTCTTT.

The V gene is TRBV4-1, the J gene TRBJ1-5; D call uncertain. The CDR3 loop spans 13 amino acids. The V gene's germline CDR1 is MGHRA and CDR2 YSYEKL. V dropped 2 bases and J dropped 3 bases, with 5 bases sitting between them. CDR3 loop: CASSQHFNQPQHF. CDR3 bases: TGCGCCAGCAGCCAACACTTCAATCAGCCCCAGCATTTT.

This clonotype was counted ten times or more. The chain is built from TRBV28 and TRBJ2-2; D is perhaps TRBD1 (6 bases). This CDR3 is 15 amino acids long. Between the trimmed V and J ends, which lost 9 bases and 2 bases, there was a span of 16 bases. Germline loops: CDR1 MDHEN, CDR2 SYDVKM. CDR3 residues: CASSALGHNTGELFF. The CDR3 nucleotides are TGTGCCAGTTCCGCGTTGGGACACAACACCGGGGAGCTGTTTTTT.

The chain recombines TRBV15 with TRBJ1-1; 7 positions match TRBD1. The V segment lost 3 bases and the J segment 5 bases; nucleotides outside the gene matches: 6. The germline gives CDR1 LNHNV, CDR2 YYDKDF (reference sequence). This CDR3 spans 14 amino acids. CDR3 DNA: TGTGCCACCAGCAGCGACCAGGGGGGGACTGAAGCTTTCTTT. Its translation: CATSSDQGGTEAFF.

A few counts support this clonotype. This chain uses TRBV12-3 or TRBV12-4 with TRBJ2-7; D is possibly TRBD2 (6 bases). The CDR3 sequence is 14 residues long. V was trimmed by 9 bases and J by 4 bases, leaving 19 bases between them. The CDR3 is CASLGRRRGYEQYF. In DNA, the CDR3 is TGTGCCAGTTTGGGGCGCCGGCGGGGATACGAGCAGTACTTC.

This clonotype was recorded at least ten times. This may arise from a read error, as a much more abundant clone is one base away. V usage is TRBV15 and J usage is TRBJ2-2; D may be TRBD1 or TRBD2 (5 bases each). Trimming shortened V by 6 bases and J by 3 bases, and 11 bases separated the two germline ends. The CDR3 has 14 residues. From germline, CDR1 is LNHNV and CDR2 YYDKDF (reference sequence). In DNA, the CDR3 is TGTGCCACCAGACGGGGCAGGGACACCGGGGAGCTGTTTTTT. Translating it yields CATRRGRDTGELFF.

The V and J genes are TRBV15 and TRBJ1-5; D is perhaps TRBD1 (5 bases). The length of the CDR3 is 15 residues. Germline CDR1 and CDR2: LNHNV and YYDKDF (reference sequence). V dropped 0 bases and J dropped 7 bases, with 13 bases sitting between them. The CDR3 DNA follows: TGTGCCACCAGCAGAGATCATCCAGGGAGACAGCCCCAGCATTTT. This gives the protein CATSRDHPGRQPQHF.

This clonotype was counted many times. The rearrangement uses TRBV7-9 and TRBJ2-2; TRBD1 matches at 8 bases. Germline V gives CDR1 SEHNR, CDR2 FQNEAQ (reference sequence). This CDR3 spans 14 amino acids. The junction had 5 bases not matched to a gene; V was cut back by 5 bases and J by 6 bases. In nucleotides, the CDR3 is TGTGCCAGCAGCAAGGACAGGGTGGCCGGGGAGCTGTTTTTT. Amino acid sequence: CASSKDRVAGELFF.

The chain couples TRBV9 to TRBJ1-3, with D uncertain. Germline lookup yields CDR1 SGDLS and CDR2 YYNGEE. V was trimmed by 2 bases and J by 6 bases, leaving 3 bases between them. CDR3 length: 11 amino acids. The CDR3 here is CASSVANTIYF. DNA of the CDR3: TGTGCCAGCAGCGTGGCAAACACCATATATTTT.

The chain has TRBV6-1 and TRBJ2-5; TRBD1 is a possible D gene (6 bases). Germline V gene data show CDR1 as MNHNS and CDR2 as SASEGT. Trimming pared 6 bases from V and 5 bases from J, leaving 16 bases between. The CDR3 totals 14 residues. Written as DNA, the CDR3 is TGTGCCAGCAGGCCTAGAGGACAGAGGGAGACCCAGTACTTC. Protein: CASRPRGQRETQYF.

This clonotype was detected only a few times. This chain joins TRBV5-1 and TRBJ2-2; D may be TRBD2 (5 bases). The CDR3 spans 13 residues. V lost 4 bases, J lost 4 bases, and 8 bases lay in between. Germline lookup yields CDR1 SGHRS and CDR2 YFSETQ. CDR3 amino acids: CASSGGITGELFF. The CDR3, as DNA: TGCGCCAGCAGCGGAGGTATCACCGGGGAGCTGTTTTTT.

The sample holds many counts of this clonotype. This rearrangement joins TRBV6-1 to TRBJ1-1; D gene unclear. V lost 1 base to trimming and J lost 5 bases, with 8 bases between them. CDR1 and CDR2 (germline): MNHNS, SASEGT. This CDR3 has 13 residues. DNA for the CDR3: TGTGCCAGCAGTGAAGTACAGTTTACTGAAGCTTTCTTT. The encoded protein is CASSEVQFTEAFF.

This clonotype was counted many times. V gene TRBV12-3 or TRBV12-4 combines with J gene TRBJ1-6; unclear D gene. The CDR3 spans 13 residues. V gave up 1 base and J gave up 5 bases, with 3 bases separating them. The CDR3 bases are TGTGCCAGCAGTTTAGACCATAATTCACCCCTCCACTTT. Amino acid sequence: CASSLDHNSPLHF.

This clonotype was counted many times. The genes are TRBV6-2 or TRBV6-3 and TRBJ1-3, with a weak D call TRBD1 (5 bases). Germline CDR1 and CDR2: MNHEY and SVGEGT. The germline V and J ends were trimmed by 5 bases and 0 bases, with 23 bases remaining between them. The CDR3 contains 19 residues. The CDR3 sequence: CASSPNNGDQPYSGNTIYF. CDR3 coding DNA: TGTGCCAGCAGTCCTAATAACGGGGACCAACCTTACTCTGGAAACACCATATATTTT.

This clonotype was counted only a few times. The chain recombines TRBV6-1 with TRBJ1-1, with D possibly being TRBD1 (6 bases). From germline, CDR1 is MNHNS and CDR2 SASEGT. Trimming took off 5 bases at V and 7 bases at J, with 11 bases between the two ends. This CDR3 is built from 12 residues. In nucleotides, the CDR3 is TGTGCCAGCAGTAAAAGACAGGATGAAGCTTTCTTT. The encoded protein is CASSKRQDEAFF.

This clonotype was observed a handful of times. V is TRBV7-9 and J is TRBJ2-7, with D perhaps TRBD2 (5 bases). Trimming removed 5 bases at V and 3 bases at J, with 17 bases between. The CDR3 is made up of 15 amino acids. Germline CDR1 SEHNR, CDR2 FQNEAQ (reference sequence). DNA of the CDR3: TGTGCCAGCAGCCCCCCGGCGGGCCACCTCTACGAGCAGTACTTC. Its protein is CASSPPAGHLYEQYF.